These 17 T cell receptor beta chains originate from one sample sequenced in a study of shared clonotypes between healthy human individuals. TCRdb's copy holds only in-frame clones and misses some; the assay was immunoSEQ multiplex PCR. The profile covers about 480,000 clones, with roughly 79% appearing a single time and under 15% taken by the ten largest. The source material was PBMCs. These receptors were collected from a woman in her thirties or forties in good health. Some clones in this sample may be carry-over from other donors' samples.

V usage is TRBV10-1 and J usage is TRBJ1-5; D gene unclear. V dropped 11 bases and J dropped 3 bases, with 14 bases sitting between them. The CDR3 length is 13 residues. The germline V gene has CDR1 WNHNN and CDR2 SYGVQD (reference sequence). The CDR3 bases are TGCGCCCGAGGAGGGCAGTTCAATCAGCCCCAGCATTTT. This codes for CARGGQFNQPQHF.

The chain joins TRBV18 to TRBJ1-2; 10 bases line up with TRBD1. Trimming removed 3 bases from V and 5 bases from J; junction bases left unmatched: 3. Germline-derived CDR1 and CDR2 are KGHSH and LQKENI. The CDR3 is 14 residues long. The DNA for the CDR3 is TGTGCCAGCTCACCTTTGGGACAGGGGTATGGCTACACCTTC. It codes for CASSPLGQGYGYTF.

The chain has TRBV28 and TRBJ2-3; D remains unclear. The CDR3 spans 14 residues. CDR1 and CDR2 (germline): MDHEN, SYDVKM. V was pared by 4 bases and J by 0 bases, with 8 bases between. DNA of the CDR3: TGTGCCAGCAGTTCGGTAGAAAGCACAGATACGCAGTATTTT. Amino acid sequence: CASSSVESTDTQYF.

The chain combines TRBV9 with TRBJ2-1, with 7 bases fitting TRBD1. The CDR3 totals 15 residues. V shed 3 bases and J 9 bases; nucleotides not matched to a gene: 12. The germline V gene encodes CDR1 SGDLS and CDR2 YYNGEE. The CDR3 is CASSARQGFSGEQFF. In nucleotides, the CDR3 is TGTGCCAGCAGCGCAAGACAGGGTTTCTCTGGTGAGCAGTTCTTC.

This clone turned up a few times. The J gene is TRBJ2-7, the V gene TRBV28; weak D call: TRBD1 (6 bases). The CDR3 has 14 residues. Trimming removed 4 bases at V and 2 bases at J, with 12 bases between. Germline V gene lookup returns CDR1 MDHEN and CDR2 SYDVKM. CDR3 sequence (DNA): TGTGCCAGCAGTTCCGGGACAAGAACCTACGAGCAGTACTTC. It codes for CASSSGTRTYEQYF.

The chain carries TRBV7-8 and TRBJ2-5; the D gene is possibly TRBD2 (5 bases). V lost 0 bases to trimming and J lost 7 bases, with 9 bases between them. This CDR3 comprises 13 residues. Germline CDR1 SGHVS, CDR2 FQNEAQ. The CDR3 region is CASSLAGERTQYF. The CDR3 DNA sequence: TGTGCCAGCAGCTTAGCGGGAGAGAGGACCCAGTACTTC.

The V gene is TRBV9, the J gene TRBJ2-1, with no clear D. The CDR3 spans 13 residues. Deletions cut 4 bases from V and 7 bases from J, with 12 bases between. Per the germline V gene, CDR1 is SGDLS and CDR2 is YYNGEE. The CDR3 bases are TGTGCCAGCAGCCCCCGAAGGGTGAATGAGCAGTTCTTC. Translation gives CASSPRRVNEQFF.

The chain combines TRBV4-3 with TRBJ2-5; 14 nucleotides align to TRBD2. Losses at the gene ends were 0 bases for V and 5 bases for J; bases not matched to a gene: 11. This CDR3 comprises 19 residues. Germline values: CDR1 LGHNA, CDR2 YSLEER. The CDR3, as DNA: TGCGCCAGCAGCCAAGACCCGGGACTAGCGGGAGCGCCCTGGGAGACCCAGTACTTC. It encodes CASSQDPGLAGAPWETQYF.

The chain links TRBV2 to TRBJ2-1, with 8 bases identical to TRBD2. CDR1 and CDR2 (germline): SNHLY, FYNNEI. The trim removed 6 bases at V and 9 bases at J, leaving 13 bases unmatched. The length of the CDR3 is 15 residues. This CDR3 reads CASRTAGVIILEQFF. The CDR3 DNA reads TGTGCCAGCAGGACAGCGGGAGTTATAATACTTGAGCAGTTCTTC.

V is TRBV10-3 and J is TRBJ2-2; D perhaps matches TRBD2 (5 bases). Germline V CDR1 and CDR2: ENHRY, SYGVKD. This CDR3 is built from 14 residues. V dropped 7 bases and J dropped 0 bases, with 9 bases sitting between them. CDR3 sequence (DNA): TGTGCCATCAAACGGGAAACGAACACCGGGGAGCTGTTTTTT. Its translation is CAIKRETNTGELFF.

Only one count was recorded for this clone. The V gene is TRBV9, the J gene TRBJ2-1; 7 bases map to TRBD2. CDR1 SGDLS and CDR2 YYNGEE come from the germline V gene. This CDR3 is 18 amino acids long. Unmatched junction bases numbered 19, after V lost 7 bases and J lost 3 bases. The CDR3 DNA sequence: TGTGCCAGCTCCGAGGGGCTAGCGGAAACACTTGGCTACAATGAGCAGTTCTTC. Its translation is CASSEGLAETLGYNEQFF.

This rearrangement joins TRBV11-2 to TRBJ1-2; D remains ambiguous. The CDR3 is 14 amino acids. Looked up from germline, CDR1 is SGHAT and CDR2 is FQNNGV. The V and J ends lost 4 bases and 8 bases respectively, with 17 bases between them. This chain's CDR3 is CASSSRTAGAGYTF. CDR3 bases: TGTGCCAGCAGCTCTCGGACTGCGGGAGCGGGCTACACCTTC.

The chain uses TRBV9 and TRBJ2-4, with 8 bases aligning to TRBD1. The CDR3 has 14 residues. V shed 3 bases and J 7 bases; nucleotides not matched to a gene: 6. The germline gives CDR1 SGDLS, CDR2 YYNGEE. The CDR3 nucleotides read TGTGCCAGCAGCGACCCAGGACAGGGTAACATTCAGTACTTC. Protein: CASSDPGQGNIQYF.

V and J are TRBV15 and TRBJ2-7, with D perhaps matching TRBD1 (5 bases). This CDR3 contains 15 residues. Deletions cut 1 base from V and 4 bases from J, with 14 bases between. CDR1 is LNHNV, CDR2 YYDKDF, per germline (reference sequence). CDR3 bases: TGTGCCACCAGCAGAGTCTCAGGGCCCTCGTACGAGCAGTACTTC. As protein: CATSRVSGPSYEQYF.

The rearrangement links TRBV10-2 to TRBJ2-1; TRBD2 matches at 8 bases. The CDR3 loop spans 17 amino acids. V lost 6 bases, J lost 0 bases, and 10 bases stayed unmatched. CDR1 and CDR2 (germline): WSHSY, SAAADI. The chain's CDR3 is CASSAPKAGVSYNEQFF. CDR3 bases: TGCGCCAGCAGCGCCCCCAAAGCGGGAGTCTCCTACAATGAGCAGTTCTTC.

The J gene is TRBJ2-1, the V gene TRBV29-1; 12 nucleotides agree with TRBD2. V lost 7 bases, J lost 9 bases, and 10 bases stayed unmatched. Germline V lookup: CDR1 SQVTM, CDR2 ANQGSEA. The CDR3 is made up of 14 amino acids. The CDR3 nucleotides read TGCAGCGCCCCTCTAGCGGGAGGGCCCCCTGAGCAGTTCTTC. It codes for CSAPLAGGPPEQFF.

The V gene is TRBV4-1, the J gene TRBJ1-1; no reliable D call. Looked up from germline, CDR1 is MGHRA and CDR2 is YSYEKL. V dropped 1 base and J dropped 6 bases, with 9 bases sitting between them. The CDR3 runs to 13 residues. CDR3 nucleotides: TGCGCCAGCAGCCAAGTTACACAGTCTGAAGCTTTCTTT. Translated: CASSQVTQSEAFF.